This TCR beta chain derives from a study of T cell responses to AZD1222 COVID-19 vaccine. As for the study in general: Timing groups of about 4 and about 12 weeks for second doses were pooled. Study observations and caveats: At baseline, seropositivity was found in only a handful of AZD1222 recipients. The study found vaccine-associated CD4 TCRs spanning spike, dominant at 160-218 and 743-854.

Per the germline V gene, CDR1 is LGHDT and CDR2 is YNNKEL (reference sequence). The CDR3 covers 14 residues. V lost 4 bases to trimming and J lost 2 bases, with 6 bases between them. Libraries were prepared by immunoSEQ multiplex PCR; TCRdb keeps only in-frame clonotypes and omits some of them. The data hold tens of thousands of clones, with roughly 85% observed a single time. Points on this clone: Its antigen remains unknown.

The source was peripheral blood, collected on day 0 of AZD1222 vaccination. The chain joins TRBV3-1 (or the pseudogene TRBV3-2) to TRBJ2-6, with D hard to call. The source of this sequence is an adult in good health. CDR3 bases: TGTGCCAGCAGCCCAGGTGCTGGGGCCAACGTCCTGACTTTC. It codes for CASSPGAGANVLTF.